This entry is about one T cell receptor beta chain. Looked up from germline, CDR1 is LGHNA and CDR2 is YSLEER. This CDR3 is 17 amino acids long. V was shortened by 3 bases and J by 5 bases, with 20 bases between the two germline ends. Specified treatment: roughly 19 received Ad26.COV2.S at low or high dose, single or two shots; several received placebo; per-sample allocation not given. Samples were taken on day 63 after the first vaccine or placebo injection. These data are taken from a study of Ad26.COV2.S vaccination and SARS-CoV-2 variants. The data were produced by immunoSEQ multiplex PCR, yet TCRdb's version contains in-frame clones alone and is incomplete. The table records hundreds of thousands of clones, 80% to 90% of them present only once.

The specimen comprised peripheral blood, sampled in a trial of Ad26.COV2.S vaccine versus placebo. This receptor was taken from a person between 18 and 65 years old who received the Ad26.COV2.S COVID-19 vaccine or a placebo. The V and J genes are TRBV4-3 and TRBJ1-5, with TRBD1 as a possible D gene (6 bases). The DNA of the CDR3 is TGCGCCAGCAGCCAGGTACCGGGACCCAGACAGGATCAGCCCCAGCATTTT. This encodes CASSQVPGPRQDQPQHF.